Reported below is one T cell receptor (beta chain). Its antigen is still unknown. No much larger clone exists at a distance of one base, and base qualities are not known. This sample stems from a study of Ad26.COV2.S vaccination and SARS-CoV-2 variants (dated by TCRdb to the early 2020s). Regarding the research as a whole: Sequencing of the TCRbeta repertoire served to evaluate the specificity and breadth of SARS-CoV-2-reactive T cell receptors following Ad26.COV2.S vaccination. The TCR-sequenced set comprised approximately 30 samples: some 20 Ad26.COV2.S vaccine recipients, 5 placebo recipients and 8 SARS-CoV-2 convalescent individuals. What the authors observed across the whole study: Higher spike-specific TCR breadth was observed in Ad26.COV2.S recipients than in placebo recipients (P = 0.0014). Vaccine and placebo recipients had similar non-spike TCR breadth, a finding consistent with the vaccine containing only spike. Substantial breadth of spike-specific CD8+ and CD4+ T cell responses was reported after vaccination. According to the authors, total T cell responses may have been underestimated by the TCR breadth and depth analyses.

According to the study, the label for this sample's time point signals: individuals recovered from natural SARS-CoV-2 infection. The immunoSEQ Assay was the method used to sequence TCRbeta CDR3 regions. After extraction, genomic DNA underwent amplification by bias-controlled multiplex PCR, followed by high-throughput sequencing. The authors processed their data as follows. To quantify the absolute abundance of each unique TCRbeta CDR3 region, sequences were collapsed and filtered. T cell fraction was estimated by normalizing TCRbeta template counts to usable DNA, which was measured by amplifying reference genes present in all nucleated cells. Repertoire TCRs were annotated as SARS-CoV-2-specific by exact matching of V gene, CDR3 amino acid sequence and J gene to a known reactive TCR set. The reference SARS-CoV-2 TCR set was obtained from MIRA and was filtered for enrichment in COVID-19-positive ImmuneCODE repertoires, whereby public or cross-reactive TCRs were removed. Based on the MIRA antigens, annotated TCRs were further analysed at the level of specific ORF or position within ORF. Breadth was defined as annotated unique rearrangements over total unique productive rearrangements; depth was the summed frequency of those rearrangements. Group comparisons of TCR breadth used two-sided Wilcoxon rank-sum tests. TCRdb took this table from immuneACCESS and kept in-frame rearrangements with V and J called. Such tables lack part of the clones; where checked against another copy, unresolved V genes explain under half of the gap, and the rest is unexplained. The D gene and trimming were derived from the DNA, and the V and J assignments and clone size from that table. In all, the sample holds nearly 95,000 clones, and less than 85% of those were seen once. In total, the top ten clones hold 15% to 20% of the sample.

Based on the germline V gene (reference sequence), the CDR1 and CDR2 sequences are SEHNR and FQNEAQ. The CDR3 contains 14 residues, cysteine and phenylalanine counted. CDR3 DNA is the only sequence kept; it has 42 bases, read in frame from the first base. At the junction V is shortened by 4 bases and J by 0 bases, with 10 bases in between. The receptor was isolated from a human donor who had recovered from COVID-19. The sequencing here drew on peripheral blood, taken after recovery from COVID-19. This sequence uses TRBV7-9 and TRBJ2-7; the D gene remains uncertain. The CDR3 region has the sequence CASSSQHNSYEQYF. In nucleotide form, the sequence is TGTGCCAGCAGCTCACAGCACAACTCCTACGAGCAGTACTTC.